The 28 T cell receptor beta chains listed next were all sequenced from one sample in a study of CD8 T cells in Susac syndrome. RNA in amounts of roughly 0.5 to 1 ug was reverse transcribed with random hexamers. In TCRdb, the immunoSEQ multiplex PCR reads were re-called with MiXCR into one record per CDR3 protein. The sample yields 50,000 or so distinct CDR3 sequences, approximately 93% seen once. The sequenced material came from CD8+ T cells from PBMCs. The receptors come from a human donor in good health.

The J gene is TRBJ2-6, the V gene TRBV28; D remains unclear. Germline V gene data show CDR1 as MDHEN and CDR2 as SYDVKM. The ends were cut back, 3 bases at V and 2 bases at J, with 8 bases in the middle. The CDR3 covers 15 residues. CDR3 protein: CASSLSRTGANVLTF. CDR3 nucleotides: TGTGCCAGCAGTTTGTCAAGAACTGGGGCCAACGTCCTGACTTTC.

The rearrangement links TRBV6-5 to TRBJ1-1; 7 bases fit TRBD1. Per germline, CDR1 MNHEY and CDR2 SVGAGI. V trimming: 6 bases; J trimming: 5 bases; junction bases outside the gene matches: 12. The CDR3 runs to 15 residues. CDR3 in DNA: TGTGCCAGCAGGGGGGCAGGGGCAGGGGGGACTGAAGCTTTCTTT. Protein sequence: CASRGAGAGGTEAFF.

The chain links TRBV15 to TRBJ2-1; no clear D gene. The CDR3 spans 17 residues. The V end was cut by 0 bases, the J end by 10 bases, with 22 bases between. CDR1 and CDR2 from the germline V gene are LNHNV and YYDKDF (reference sequence). The CDR3 DNA reads as TGTGCCACCAGCAGAGATTTATCGTCATCCCTGCTGGGGGAGCAGTTCTTC. It specifies CATSRDLSSSLLGEQFF.

The chain carries TRBV12-3 or TRBV12-4 and TRBJ2-7; 9 positions match TRBD2. This CDR3 comprises 14 residues. V lost 7 bases to trimming and J lost 2 bases; unmatched junction nucleotides: 6. CDR3 DNA sequence: TGTGCCAGCACCGTAGCGGGAGTCGCCTACGAGCAGTACTTC. Translated, it gives CASTVAGVAYEQYF.

This rearrangement joins TRBV3-1 to TRBJ1-1, with 8 bases lining up with TRBD1. The CDR3 consists of 20 residues. The V gene end was trimmed by 0 bases and the J gene end by 1 base; junction bases not matched to a gene: 16. The germline CDR1 and CDR2 sequences are LGHDT and YNNKEL (reference sequence). The CDR3 DNA is TGTGCCAGCAGCCAAGACTTTTATAATAGCTCGACAGGGGAGAACACTGAAGCTTTCTTT. Translated: CASSQDFYNSSTGENTEAFF.

The genes are TRBV20-1 and TRBJ2-1; 14 bases map to TRBD2. The germline V gene encodes CDR1 DFQATT and CDR2 SNEGSKA (reference sequence). The CDR3 loop spans 15 amino acids. Trimming removed 5 bases from V and 9 bases from J; junction bases left unmatched: 9. The CDR3 nucleotides read TGCAGTGCTGAGGACTGGACTAGCGGGAGGTTTGAGCAGTTCTTC. As protein: CSAEDWTSGRFEQFF.

The V and J genes are TRBV12-3 or TRBV12-4 and TRBJ2-5, with a possible D match to TRBD2 (5 bases). The V end lost 7 bases, the J end lost 4 bases, and 7 bases lay between the germline ends. The CDR3 is 11 amino acids. The CDR3 spells CASTEGETQYF. CDR3 DNA sequence: TGTGCCAGCACCGAGGGAGAGACCCAGTACTTC.

The J gene is TRBJ2-7, the V gene TRBV15, with unresolved D. V was pared by 9 bases and J by 2 bases, with 20 bases between. CDR1 and CDR2 (germline): LNHNV, YYDKDF (reference sequence). The CDR3 consists of 15 residues. The CDR3 protein is CATRETGRAPYEQYF. The CDR3 bases are TGTGCCACTAGAGAAACTGGAAGGGCCCCCTACGAGCAGTACTTC.

The chain recombines TRBV15 with TRBJ2-2, with TRBD1 as a possible D gene (6 bases). V lost 3 bases, J lost 2 bases, and 10 bases lay in between. CDR3 size: 15 residues. Germline V gives CDR1 LNHNV, CDR2 YYDKDF (reference sequence). The CDR3 here is CATSSPDSNTGELFF. The CDR3 DNA sequence: TGTGCCACCAGCAGCCCGGACAGCAACACCGGGGAGCTGTTTTTT. Together with reference TRBV15 and TRBJ2-2, the CDR3 gives the full variable domain: DAMVIQNPRYQVTQFGKPVTLSCSQTLNHNVMYWYQQKSSQAPKLLFHYYDKDFNNEADTPDNFQSRRPNTSFCFLDIRSPGLGDTAMYLCATSSPDSNTGELFFGEGSRLTVL.

The genes are TRBV21-1 and TRBJ1-2; the D call in the table, TRBD1, was not verified against the DNA. TRBV21-1 is a pseudogene segment. The CDR3 is 16 amino acids. DNA of the CDR3: TGTGCCAGCAGCAAAAATGGGGGCCGACAGTCATCTGGCTACACCTTC. It yields the protein CASSKNGGRQSSGYTF.

A note on this clonotype: At one boundary the junction diverges from the germline segment, which might be a read error. The chain has TRBV7-7 and TRBJ2-1; no definite D call. CDR1 and CDR2 from the germline V gene are SSHAT and FNYEAQ (reference sequence). There are 14 residues in the CDR3. The CDR3 bases are TGTGCTAGCAGCTTAAGTCCTGGGAACAATGAGCAGTTCTTC. Translating gives CASSLSPGNNEQFF.

V usage is TRBV5-6 and J usage is TRBJ2-1; 7 bases agree with TRBD2. V trimming: 0 bases; J trimming: 1 base; junction bases outside the gene matches: 4. In germline, CDR1 is SGHDT, CDR2 YYEEEE. The CDR3 is 16 residues long. CDR3 in amino acids: CASSLELAGSYNEQFF. CDR3 in DNA: TGTGCCAGCAGCTTGGAATTAGCGGGTTCCTACAATGAGCAGTTCTTC.

The genes are TRBV6-6 and TRBJ1-5, with a tentative D call TRBD1 (6 bases). V was pared by 6 bases and J by 3 bases, with 12 bases between. The CDR3 covers 14 residues. Germline CDR1 MNHNY, CDR2 SVGAGI (reference sequence). CDR3 protein: CASSPTGSNQPQHF. The CDR3 bases are TGTGCCAGCAGCCCTACAGGGTCCAATCAGCCCCAGCATTTT.

The rearrangement links TRBV29-1 to TRBJ1-1, with D perhaps TRBD1 (5 bases). CDR1 and CDR2 (germline): SQVTM, ANQGSEA. The V end lost 4 bases, the J end lost 0 bases, and 12 bases lay between the germline ends. The CDR3 covers 14 residues. CDR3 nucleotide sequence: TGCAGCGTTGTACAGGAAAACATGAACACTGAAGCTTTCTTT. This translates into CSVVQENMNTEAFF.

This chain uses TRBV6-6 with TRBJ1-5; D unresolved. This CDR3 is 14 amino acids long. V lost 2 bases and J 1 base, leaving 6 bases between the germline ends. CDR1 and CDR2 from the germline V gene are MNHNY and SVGAGI (reference sequence). Here the CDR3 reads CASSYEGSNQPQHF. The CDR3 nucleotides read TGTGCCAGCAGTTACGAGGGCAGCAATCAGCCCCAGCATTTT.

This chain links TRBV5-6 with TRBJ2-2, with D maybe TRBD1 (6 bases). V dropped 3 bases and J dropped 6 bases, with 6 bases sitting between them. This CDR3 has 12 amino acids. The germline CDR1 and CDR2 sequences are SGHDT and YYEEEE. Here the CDR3 DNA reads TGTGCCAGCAGCTGGGGGCCCGGGGAGCTGTTTTTT. It specifies CASSWGPGELFF.

This sequence joins TRBV4-1 and TRBJ2-1; TRBD2 matches at 10 bases. This CDR3 region has 16 residues. Germline V CDR1 and CDR2: MGHRA, YSYEKL. V lost 4 bases and J lost 7; bases outside the gene matches: 10. DNA for the CDR3: TGCGCCAGCAGCCTCGGGGAGGCTAGCGGGAGAAATGAGCAGTTCTTC. It specifies CASSLGEASGRNEQFF.

This clonotype was seen only a few times. The V call is TRBV20-1, the J call TRBJ2-7; D tentatively reads TRBD1 or TRBD2 (5 bases each). The CDR3 is made up of 13 amino acids. Germline V gene data show CDR1 as DFQATT and CDR2 as SNEGSKA (reference sequence). The germline V and J ends were trimmed by 1 base and 1 base, with 8 bases remaining between them. The CDR3 loop is CSARGDGSYEQYF. The CDR3 DNA sequence: TGCAGTGCTAGAGGGGACGGTTCCTACGAGCAGTACTTC.

This chain links TRBV2 with TRBJ2-3, with TRBD2 identical over 9 bases. Per the germline V gene, CDR1 is SNHLY and CDR2 is FYNNEI. The CDR3 length is 13 residues. V was clipped by 7 bases and J by 4 bases; unmatched bases: 3. The CDR3 loop reads CASIAGVSDTQYF. The CDR3 nucleotides read TGTGCCAGCATAGCGGGAGTGTCAGATACGCAGTATTTT.

The rearrangement links TRBV14 to TRBJ2-7; unclear D gene. Trimming left V 1 base short and J 5 bases short, with 3 bases between. The CDR3 has 11 amino acids. Per the germline V gene, CDR1 is SGHDN and CDR2 is FVKESK. In nucleotides, the CDR3 is TGTGCCAGCAGCCAAGCAGACGAGCAGTACTTC. This gives the protein CASSQADEQYF.

V usage is TRBV27 and J usage is TRBJ2-3, with D tentatively TRBD1 (5 bases). Germline CDR1 reads MNHEY; CDR2 reads SMNVEV (reference sequence). This CDR3 comprises 15 residues. V lost 6 bases, J lost 0 bases, and 13 bases lay in between. The CDR3 loop reads CASRRVRASTDTQYF. CDR3 sequence (DNA): TGTGCCAGCAGACGAGTCAGGGCCAGCACAGATACGCAGTATTTT.

This chain links TRBV29-1 with TRBJ1-3; TRBD1 might be the D (5 bases). The CDR3 runs to 13 residues. The V end was cut by 1 base, the J end by 2 bases, with 6 bases between. Germline V gene lookup returns CDR1 SQVTM and CDR2 ANQGSEA. CDR3 in amino acids: CSVEGGPGNTIYF. CDR3 bases: TGCAGCGTTGAAGGGGGCCCTGGAAACACCATATATTTT.

V is TRBV6-5 and J is TRBJ2-7; 7 nucleotides agree with TRBD2. The CDR3 length is 14 residues. The trim removed 1 base at V and 3 bases at J, leaving 3 bases unmatched. Germline V CDR1 and CDR2: MNHEY, SVGAGI. CDR3 DNA sequence: TGTGCCAGCAGTTACTTGGGACTAAGCTACGAGCAGTACTTC. Translation gives CASSYLGLSYEQYF.

Only a few counts were recorded for this clonotype. The rearrangement joins TRBV11-2 to TRBJ1-4; D is perhaps TRBD1 (5 bases). CDR3 length: 15 amino acids. V lost 7 bases, J lost 3 bases, and 15 bases lay in between. Germline V CDR1 and CDR2: SGHAT, FQNNGV. The CDR3 bases are TGTGCCAGCAATTCGGGGGGGAACCCTAATGAAAAACTGTTTTTT. It yields the protein CASNSGGNPNEKLFF.

This chain connects TRBV4-2 to TRBJ2-2; 7 nucleotides agree with TRBD1. CDR1 and CDR2 from the germline V gene are LGHNA and YNFKEQ. The J segment lost 6 bases and the V segment lost 3 bases, leaving 10 bases of the junction unmatched. This CDR3 is built from 16 residues. CDR3 loop: CASSQETGWIAGELFF. CDR3 nucleotides: TGTGCCAGCAGCCAGGAGACAGGGTGGATCGCCGGGGAGCTGTTTTTT.

The rearrangement joins TRBV27 to TRBJ2-7, with 7 nucleotides matching TRBD2. This CDR3 contains 15 residues. J was trimmed by 4 bases and V by 3 bases; bases with no gene match: 9. From germline, CDR1 is MNHEY and CDR2 SMNVEV (reference sequence). The CDR3 DNA follows: TGTGCCAGCAGTTTGACCCGCGGGAGAATATACGAGCAGTACTTC. Amino acids: CASSLTRGRIYEQYF.

The rearrangement uses TRBV9 and TRBJ2-1; D uncertain. The V gene lost 0 bases and the J gene lost 8 bases, with 6 bases spanning the gap. Germline V CDR1 and CDR2: SGDLS, YYNGEE. The CDR3 length is 12 residues. CDR3 in amino acids: CASSVVQDEQFF. The CDR3 DNA is TGTGCCAGCAGCGTAGTGCAGGATGAGCAGTTCTTC. Drawing the rest from reference TRBV9 and TRBJ2-1, the complete variable domain is DSGVTQTPKHLITATGQRVTLRCSPRSGDLSVYWYQQSLDQGLQFLIQYYNGEERAKGNILERFSAQQFPDLHSELNLSSLELGDSALYFCASSVVQDEQFFGPGTRLTVL.

This clonotype was counted only a few times. In DNA form, the CDR3 reads TGTGCCAGCAGCCCGTACAGGGATCCCGGGGAGCTGTTTTTT. Translating gives CASSPYRDPGELFF. V gene TRBV7-9 combines with J gene TRBJ2-2; D possibly corresponds to TRBD1 (6 bases). Germline V lookup: CDR1 SEHNR, CDR2 FQNEAQ (reference sequence). The CDR3 is 14 residues long. Trimming shortened V by 5 bases and J by 6 bases, and 13 bases separated the two germline ends.